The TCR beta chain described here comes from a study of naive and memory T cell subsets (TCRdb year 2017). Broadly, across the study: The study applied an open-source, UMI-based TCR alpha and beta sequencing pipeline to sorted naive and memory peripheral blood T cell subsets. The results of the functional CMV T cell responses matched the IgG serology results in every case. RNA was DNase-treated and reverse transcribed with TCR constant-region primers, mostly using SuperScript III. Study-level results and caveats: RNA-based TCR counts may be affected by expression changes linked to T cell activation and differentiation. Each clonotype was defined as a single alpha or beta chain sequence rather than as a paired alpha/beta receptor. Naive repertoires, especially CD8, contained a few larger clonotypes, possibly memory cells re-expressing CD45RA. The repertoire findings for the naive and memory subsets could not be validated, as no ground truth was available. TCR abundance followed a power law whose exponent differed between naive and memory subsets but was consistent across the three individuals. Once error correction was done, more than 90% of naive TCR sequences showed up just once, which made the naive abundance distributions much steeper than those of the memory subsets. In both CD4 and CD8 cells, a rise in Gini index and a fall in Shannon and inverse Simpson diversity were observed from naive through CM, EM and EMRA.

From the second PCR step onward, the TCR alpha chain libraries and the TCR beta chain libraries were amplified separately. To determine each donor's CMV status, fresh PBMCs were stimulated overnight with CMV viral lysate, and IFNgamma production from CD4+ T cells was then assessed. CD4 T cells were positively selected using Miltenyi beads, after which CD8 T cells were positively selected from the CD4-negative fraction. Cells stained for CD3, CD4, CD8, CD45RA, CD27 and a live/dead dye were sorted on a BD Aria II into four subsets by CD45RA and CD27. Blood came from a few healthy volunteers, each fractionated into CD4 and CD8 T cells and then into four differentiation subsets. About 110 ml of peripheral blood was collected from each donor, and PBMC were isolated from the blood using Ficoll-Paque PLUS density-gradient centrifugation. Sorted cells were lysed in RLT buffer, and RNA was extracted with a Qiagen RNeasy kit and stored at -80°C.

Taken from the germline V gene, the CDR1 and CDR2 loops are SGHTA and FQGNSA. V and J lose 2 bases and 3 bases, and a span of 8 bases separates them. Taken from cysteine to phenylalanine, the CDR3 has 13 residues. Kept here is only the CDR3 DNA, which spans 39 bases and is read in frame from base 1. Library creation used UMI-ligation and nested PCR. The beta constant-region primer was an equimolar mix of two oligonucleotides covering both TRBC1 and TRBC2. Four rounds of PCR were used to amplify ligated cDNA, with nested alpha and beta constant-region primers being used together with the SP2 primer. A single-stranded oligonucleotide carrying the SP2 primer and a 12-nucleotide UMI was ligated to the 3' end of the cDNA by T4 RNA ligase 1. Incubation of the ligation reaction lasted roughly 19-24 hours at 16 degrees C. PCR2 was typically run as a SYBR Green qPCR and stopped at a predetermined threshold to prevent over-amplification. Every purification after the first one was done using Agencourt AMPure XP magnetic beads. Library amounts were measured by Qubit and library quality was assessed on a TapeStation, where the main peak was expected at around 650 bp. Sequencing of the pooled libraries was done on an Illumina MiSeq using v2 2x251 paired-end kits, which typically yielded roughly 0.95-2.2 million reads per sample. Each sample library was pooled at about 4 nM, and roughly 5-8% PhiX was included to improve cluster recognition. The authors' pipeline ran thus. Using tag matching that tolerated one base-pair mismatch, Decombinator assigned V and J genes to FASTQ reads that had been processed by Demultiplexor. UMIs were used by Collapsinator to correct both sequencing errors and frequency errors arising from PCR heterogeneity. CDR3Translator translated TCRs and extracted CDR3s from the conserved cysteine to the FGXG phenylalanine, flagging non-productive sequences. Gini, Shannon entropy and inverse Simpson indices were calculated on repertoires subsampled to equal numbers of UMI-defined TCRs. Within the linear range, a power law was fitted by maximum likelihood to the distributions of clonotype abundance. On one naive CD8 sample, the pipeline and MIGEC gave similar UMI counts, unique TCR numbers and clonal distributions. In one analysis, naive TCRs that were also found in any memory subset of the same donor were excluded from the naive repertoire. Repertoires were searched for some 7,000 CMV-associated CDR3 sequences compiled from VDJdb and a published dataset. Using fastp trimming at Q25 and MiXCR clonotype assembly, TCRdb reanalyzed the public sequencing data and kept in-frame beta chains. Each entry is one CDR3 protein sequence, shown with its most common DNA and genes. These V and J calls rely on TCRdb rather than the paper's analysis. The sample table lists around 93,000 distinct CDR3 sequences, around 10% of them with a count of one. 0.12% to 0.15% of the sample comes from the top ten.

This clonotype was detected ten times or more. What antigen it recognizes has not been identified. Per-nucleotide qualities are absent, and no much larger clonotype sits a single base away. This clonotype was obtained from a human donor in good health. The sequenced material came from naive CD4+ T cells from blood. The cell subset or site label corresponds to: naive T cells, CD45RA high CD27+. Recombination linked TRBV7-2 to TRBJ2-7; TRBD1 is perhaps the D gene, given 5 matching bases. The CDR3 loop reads CASSLQGLYEQYF. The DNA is TGTGCCAGCAGCTTACAGGGTCTCTACGAGCAGTACTTC.